The next 5 T cell receptor beta chains were all read from a single sample in a study of vaccination and CD4 T cells after COVID-19. The antigens for these receptors are not known. Regarding treatment: approximately 11-day PBMC culture with coronavirus spike peptide pools or control peptides (ViraFEST assay). The Oncomine TCR Beta short-read assay was applied to DNA of cultured CD4+ T cells. TCRdb called the PCR reads again in MiXCR, with one record for every CDR3 protein. The repertoire includes fewer than 25,000 distinct CDR3 sequences, approximately 39% of them detected once, and less than 15% sits in the top ten. Sequenced input: cultured CD4+ T cells from blood. Every receptor here comes from a human donor with COVID-19.

This CDR3 is CASSRGISSPLHF. The CDR3, as DNA: TGTGCCAGCAGTAGGGGGATAAGCTCACCCCTCCACTTT. The genes are TRBV6-1 and TRBJ1-6; TRBD1 might be the D (6 bases). CDR1 is MNHNS, CDR2 SASEGT, per germline. The CDR3 has 13 residues. Trimming left V 5 bases short and J 10 bases short, with 12 bases between.

The CDR3: CASSSGRGRDTQYF. In DNA, the CDR3 is TGTGCCAGTAGTTCGGGGAGGGGGCGTGATACGCAGTATTTT. The chain combines TRBV19 with TRBJ2-3; TRBD1 or TRBD2 may be the D gene (7 bases each). Per the germline V gene, CDR1 is LNHDA and CDR2 is SQIVND (reference sequence). V was clipped by 5 bases and J by 6 bases, with 15 bases between them. This CDR3 is built from 14 residues.

The chain uses TRBV5-1 and TRBJ2-5, with TRBD1 matching 10 bases. Germline V gene sequence: CDR1 SGHRS, CDR2 YFSETQ. The CDR3 extends over 15 amino acids. Losses at the gene ends were 7 bases for V and 3 bases for J; bases not matched to a gene: 9. The CDR3 DNA reads TGCGCCAGCCGATTCGCCGGGACAGGGGAAGAGACCCAGTACTTC. Encoded protein: CASRFAGTGEETQYF.

V and J are TRBV5-4 and TRBJ1-1; 8 bases match TRBD1. The length of the CDR3 is 16 residues. CDR1 is SGHNT, CDR2 YYREEE, per germline (reference sequence). With 0 bases clipped from V and 4 bases from J, the junction kept 8 bases outside the gene matches. The CDR3 region has the DNA TGTGCCAGCAGCTTGGGGGGCAGGGGGCAGGGCACTGAAGCTTTCTTT. It is translated as CASSLGGRGQGTEAFF.

The V and J genes are TRBV2 and TRBJ2-7; a possible D gene is TRBD2 (6 bases). Germline CDR1 and CDR2: SNHLY and FYNNEI. This CDR3 has 14 amino acids. V was pared by 6 bases and J by 0 bases, with 12 bases between. In nucleotides, the CDR3 is TGTGCCAGCAGCCGGGACGGGAGCTCCTACGAGCAGTACTTC. Translating gives CASSRDGSSYEQYF.